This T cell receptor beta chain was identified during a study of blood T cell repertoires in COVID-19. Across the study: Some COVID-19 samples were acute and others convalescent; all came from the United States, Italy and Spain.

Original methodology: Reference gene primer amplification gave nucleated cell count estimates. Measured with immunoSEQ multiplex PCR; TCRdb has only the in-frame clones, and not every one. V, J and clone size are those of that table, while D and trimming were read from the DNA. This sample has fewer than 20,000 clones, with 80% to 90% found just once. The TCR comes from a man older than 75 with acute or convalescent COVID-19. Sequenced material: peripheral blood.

As DNA, the CDR3 is TGTGCCTGGGGACAGGCTTTTTCATACGAGCAGTACTTC. Its protein product is CAWGQAFSYEQYF. The chain recombines TRBV30 with TRBJ2-7, with 7 bases lining up with TRBD1. Germline V lookup: CDR1 GTSNPN, CDR2 SVGIG (reference sequence). The CDR3 contains 13 residues. With 5 bases clipped from V and 4 bases from J, the junction kept 8 bases outside the gene matches.